This T cell receptor (beta chain) was recovered during a study of radiation and T cells in renal cell carcinoma. Whole-study findings and limits: Baseline intratumoral clonotype presence is unknown without pretreatment biopsies. Top tumor clonotypes rose in blood 2 weeks post-radiation, then contracted.

In regard to this clone: Its target is not known.

Specified time point: blood 4 weeks post-SBRT, at nephrectomy. Described treatment: 15 Gy SBRT to primary tumor, nephrectomy 4 weeks later. Nephrectomy followed 15 Gy stereotactic body radiation by 4 weeks. Radiation-treated patients gave blood at baseline, week 2 and week 4. TCRdb's table, derived via immunoSEQ multiplex PCR, lists solely in-frame clones and lacks some. Here the sample spans roughly 170,000 clones, 88% being singletons. Trimming took 2 bases from V and 6 from J; bases not matched to a gene: 12. The germline V gene has CDR1 LGHNT and CDR2 FRNRAP. There are 17 residues in the CDR3. Sequenced material: blood, taken from a patient whose treatment included radiotherapy and nephrectomy. This receptor was taken from a woman aged 50 to 60 with renal cell carcinoma. The chain links TRBV12-5 to TRBJ2-2; TRBD1 agrees at 7 bases. CDR3 in amino acids: CASGLPRQGARSGELFF. The DNA for the CDR3 is TGTGCTAGTGGTTTGCCCCGACAGGGTGCGCGGTCCGGGGAGCTGTTTTTT.